Listed here are 6 T cell receptor beta chains from one sample, sequenced in a study of blood T cell repertoires in COVID-19. The method was immunoSEQ multiplex PCR; TCRdb's version includes in-frame clones alone and lacks a portion of them. This table has hundreds of thousands of clones, 89% appearing once. The source material was peripheral blood. Receptor source: a man aged 18 to 29 with COVID-19, enrolled during active disease.

This chain joins TRBV10-3 and TRBJ2-1; no clear D. This CDR3 comprises 13 residues. Germline CDR1 ENHRY, CDR2 SYGVKD. Trimming removed 6 bases at V and 8 bases at J, with 14 bases between. The CDR3 nucleotides read TGTGCCATCAGCGAACCCGGTACCGATGAGCAGTTCTTC. Translated, it gives CAISEPGTDEQFF.

V is TRBV6-1 and J is TRBJ1-1; 8 bases are a match to TRBD1. There are 15 residues in the CDR3. The J segment lost 4 bases and the V segment lost 3 bases, leaving 7 bases of the junction unmatched. CDR1 is MNHNS, CDR2 SASEGT, per germline. This CDR3 reads CASSEGRGLGTEAFF. CDR3 in DNA: TGTGCCAGCAGTGAGGGCAGGGGGCTCGGCACTGAAGCTTTCTTT.

The chain recombines TRBV21-1 with TRBJ2-1; the D call of TRBD2 is as the table states it, not checked on the DNA. TRBV21-1 is a recognized pseudogene. The CDR3 loop spans 18 amino acids. The CDR3 is CASSKIVSGGPRGNEQFF. The CDR3 region has the DNA TGTGCCAGCAGCAAAATAGTAAGCGGGGGTCCTCGGGGGAATGAGCAGTTCTTC.

The V call is TRBV30, the J call TRBJ1-2; a weak D match, TRBD1 (6 bases). The CDR3 totals 13 residues. Looked up from germline, CDR1 is GTSNPN and CDR2 is SVGIG (reference sequence). Trimming pared 2 bases from V and 7 bases from J, leaving 14 bases between. The CDR3 coding sequence is TGTGCCTGGAGTAGAACAGGGCAAAGTGGCTACACCTTC. Its protein is CAWSRTGQSGYTF.

This chain joins TRBV10-3 and TRBJ1-1; D is undetermined. There are 14 residues in the CDR3. Germline V gene lookup returns CDR1 ENHRY and CDR2 SYGVKD. The V end was cut by 4 bases, the J end by 1 base, with 10 bases between. The CDR3 sequence is CAISVEGTNTEAFF. The CDR3 bases are TGTGCCATCAGTGTTGAGGGAACGAACACTGAAGCTTTCTTT.

The chain's CDR3 is CASSQDRGETQYF. In nucleotides, the CDR3 is TGTGCCAGCAGCCAAGACAGGGGAGAGACCCAGTACTTC. V gene TRBV4-2 combines with J gene TRBJ2-5; TRBD1 is a possible D gene (6 bases). Trimming shortened V by 0 bases and J by 4 bases, and 6 bases separated the two germline ends. The germline gives CDR1 LGHNA, CDR2 YNFKEQ. There are 13 residues in the CDR3.